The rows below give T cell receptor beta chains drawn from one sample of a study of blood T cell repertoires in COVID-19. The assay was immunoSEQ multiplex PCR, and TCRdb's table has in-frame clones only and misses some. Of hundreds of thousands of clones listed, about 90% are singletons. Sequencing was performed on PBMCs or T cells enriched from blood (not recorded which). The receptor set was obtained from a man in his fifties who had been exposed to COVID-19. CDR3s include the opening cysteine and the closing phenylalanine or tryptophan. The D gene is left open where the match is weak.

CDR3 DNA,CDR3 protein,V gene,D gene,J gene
TGCAGCTCACGGACAGGGAGGGAAGCTTTCTTT,CSSRTGREAFF,TRBV29-1,TRBD1,TRBJ1-1
TGCGCCAGCAGCGTAGACCCAGGGGGCCTAAATGAAAAACTGTTTTTT,CASSVDPGGLNEKLFF,TRBV5-1,TRBD1,TRBJ1-4
TGTGCCATCGAGTCGGGGGGTCCTGGAAACACCATATATTTT,CAIESGGPGNTIYF,TRBV10-3,.,TRBJ1-3
TGCGCCAGCAGCCAATCGGACAGCCTTCGCTATGGCTACACCTTC,CASSQSDSLRYGYTF,TRBV4-1,.,TRBJ1-2
TGTGCCAGCAGCCGGCCCTCTAGCGGGACCGGATCCTACAATGAGCAGTTCTTC,CASSRPSSGTGSYNEQFF,TRBV5-4,TRBD2,TRBJ2-1
TGTGCCAGCAGCTTTTTGGATACAGCTAACTATGGCTACACCTTC,CASSFLDTANYGYTF,TRBV5-4,.,TRBJ1-2
TGTGCCAGCAGCCCATACGGGGATTATAGAGAGACCCAGTACTTC,CASSPYGDYRETQYF,TRBV9,.,TRBJ2-5
TGTGCCAGCAGTTTAACAGGGTTCGGAATCTACACCTTC,CASSLTGFGIYTF,TRBV12-3/TRBV12-4,.,TRBJ1-2
TGTGCCATCAGTGACCCTCGACAGGGGGAAGGCACCGGGGAGCTGTTTTTT,CAISDPRQGEGTGELFF,TRBV10-3,TRBD1,TRBJ2-2
TGCGCCAGCAGCCACAACGACAGGCGCTCTGGAAACACCATATATTTT,CASSHNDRRSGNTIYF,TRBV4-1,.,TRBJ1-3
TGTGCCAGCAGCTTGGCCCTGAGCACAGATACGCAGTATTTT,CASSLALSTDTQYF,TRBV7-9,.,TRBJ2-3
TGTGCCAGCAGTTCTGTAGCGGGAGGTTTATCGCAGTATTTT,CASSSVAGGLSQYF,TRBV27,TRBD2,TRBJ2-3
TGTGCCAGCAGTAACGAGATTAACTATGGCTACACCTTC,CASSNEINYGYTF,TRBV3-1/TRBV3-2,.,TRBJ1-2
TGCGCCAGCAGCCTAGGACTAGCCTTGAACACCGGGGAGCTGTTTTTT,CASSLGLALNTGELFF,TRBV5-1,TRBD2,TRBJ2-2
TGTGCTAGTGGTTTGGGTAATCTAGCGGGAGGGCCTTTCTGGTTC,CASGLGNLAGGPFWF,TRBV12-5,TRBD2,TRBJ2-4
TGTGCCAGCAGTTTATATCCGGGGTTAGGGGGCTACACCTTC,CASSLYPGLGGYTF,TRBV28,.,TRBJ1-2